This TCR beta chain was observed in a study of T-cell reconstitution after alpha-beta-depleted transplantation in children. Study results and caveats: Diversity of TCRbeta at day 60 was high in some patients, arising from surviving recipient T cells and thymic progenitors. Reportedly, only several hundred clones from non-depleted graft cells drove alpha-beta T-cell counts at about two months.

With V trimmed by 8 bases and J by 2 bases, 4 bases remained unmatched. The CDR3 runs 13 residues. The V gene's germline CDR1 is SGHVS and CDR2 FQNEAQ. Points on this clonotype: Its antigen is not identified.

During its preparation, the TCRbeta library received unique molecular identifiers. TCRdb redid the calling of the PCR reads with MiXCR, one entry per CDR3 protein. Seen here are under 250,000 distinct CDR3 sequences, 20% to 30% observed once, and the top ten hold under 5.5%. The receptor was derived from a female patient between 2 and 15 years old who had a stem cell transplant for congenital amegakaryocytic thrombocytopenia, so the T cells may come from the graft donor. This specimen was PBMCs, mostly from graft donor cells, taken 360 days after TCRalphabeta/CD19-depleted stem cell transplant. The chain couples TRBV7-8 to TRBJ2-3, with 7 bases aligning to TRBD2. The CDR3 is CASGGSPTDTQYF. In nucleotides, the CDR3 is TGTGCCAGCGGCGGGAGCCCCACAGATACGCAGTATTTT.